This T cell receptor beta chain emerged from a study of T cell responses to AZD1222 COVID-19 vaccine. Germline CDR1 reads SNHLY; CDR2 reads FYNNEI. The CDR3 totals 14 residues. The ends were cut back, 3 bases at V and 2 bases at J, with 7 bases in the middle. Clones were read by immunoSEQ multiplex PCR, and TCRdb kept only the in-frame ones, dropping some. The table records roughly 130,000 clones, 88% of them present only once. About this clone: As yet, its antigen is unknown.

Study conclusions and caveats: Reportedly, nearly half of unique spike TCRs recognized epitopes outside B.1.351/B.1.1.7 mutations. Spike-specific TCR breadth and depth both grew after two AZD1222 doses. Clonal diversity may have been underestimated, and the donors were mostly white British, with more females than males. Recipients of AZD1222 seropositive at baseline numbered only 6 or 7.

The specimen was peripheral blood, collected on day 0 of MenACWY control vaccination. The TCR was taken from an adult in good health. The rearrangement uses TRBV2 and TRBJ1-4; D possibly corresponds to TRBD1 (5 bases). CDR3: CASSDWGTNEKLFF. CDR3 DNA: TGTGCCAGCAGTGATTGGGGCACTAATGAAAAACTGTTTTTT.